The 3 T cell receptor beta chains reported below all come from one sample, sequenced in a study of OX40 agonist ivuxolimab in advanced cancers. Some clones are missing from TCRdb's copy, which holds only in-frame ones; the method was immunoSEQ multiplex PCR. The table shows 90,000 to 100,000 clones, with 90% to 96% occurring only once. Material: CD4+ or CD8+ T cells sorted from blood, obtained in a trial of the OX40 agonist ivuxolimab. All receptors derive from an adult with an advanced solid tumor such as melanoma, head and neck, liver or kidney cancer.

The V gene is TRBV4-1, the J gene TRBJ2-1; D is possibly TRBD2 (6 bases). V was cut by 3 bases and J by 0 bases, with 9 bases left in between. This CDR3 contains 15 residues. Germline CDR1 and CDR2: MGHRA and YSYEKL. The CDR3 bases are TGCGCCAGCAGCCATTTAGCGGACTCCTACAATGAGCAGTTCTTC. This gives the protein CASSHLADSYNEQFF.

The chain combines TRBV5-1 with TRBJ2-1; no clear D gene. The germline V gene encodes CDR1 SGHRS and CDR2 YFSETQ. The V end lost 2 bases, the J end lost 8 bases, and 8 bases lay between the germline ends. The CDR3 contains 12 residues. The CDR3 loop reads CASSFLTDEQFF. The DNA for the CDR3 is TGCGCCAGCAGCTTCCTGACTGATGAGCAGTTCTTC. Full variable domain (missing parts from reference TRBV5-1 and TRBJ2-1): KAGVTQTPRYLIKTRGQQVTLSCSPISGHRSVSWYQQTPGQGLQFLFEYFSETQRNKGNFPGRFSGRQFSNSRSEMNVSTLELGDSALYLCASSFLTDEQFFGPGTRLTVL.

The J gene is TRBJ1-1, the V gene TRBV27; no reliable D call. Trimming shortened V by 6 bases and J by 1 base, and 9 bases separated the two germline ends. CDR1 is MNHEY and CDR2 is SMNVEV in the germline V gene (reference sequence). CDR3 length: 13 residues. The CDR3: CASSYVGNTEAFF. In DNA, the CDR3 is TGTGCCAGCAGCTACGTTGGGAACACTGAAGCTTTCTTT.